The 27 T cell receptor beta chains below were found in one sample sequenced in a study of blood T cell repertoires in COVID-19. Clones were read by immunoSEQ multiplex PCR, and TCRdb kept only the in-frame ones, dropping some. Seen here are 270,000 or so clones, 82% observed once, and the top ten hold approximately 3.1%. Sequenced: peripheral blood. The receptors originated from a woman younger than 30 with acute or convalescent COVID-19.

The chain carries TRBV6-2 or TRBV6-3 and TRBJ2-7; D is uncertain. V lost 5 bases and J 3 bases, leaving 11 bases between the germline ends. This CDR3 contains 13 residues. CDR1 and CDR2 (germline): MNHEY, SVGEGT. CDR3 protein: CASSQTGNYEQYF. The CDR3 DNA is TGTGCCAGCAGTCAGACTGGTAACTACGAGCAGTACTTC.

The CDR3: CASSLEAGRVTSGTYEQYF. CDR3 DNA: TGTGCCAGCAGCTTAGAGGCAGGGCGGGTGACTAGCGGGACTTACGAGCAGTACTTC. This chain links TRBV11-2 with TRBJ2-7; 11 nucleotides line up with TRBD2. CDR1 and CDR2 from the germline V gene are SGHAT and FQNNGV. The CDR3 has 19 amino acids. The junction had 14 bases not matched to a gene; V was cut back by 0 bases and J by 4 bases.

The chain carries TRBV13 and TRBJ2-7, with TRBD2 identical over 13 bases. V gave up 0 bases and J gave up 4 bases; unmatched junction bases: 0. The germline V gene encodes CDR1 PRHDT and CDR2 FYEKMQ (reference sequence). The CDR3 is 15 residues long. The CDR3 protein is CASSLGGLAGYEQYF. The CDR3 DNA sequence: TGTGCCAGCAGCTTAGGGGGACTAGCGGGGTACGAGCAGTACTTC.

The rearrangement joins TRBV19 to TRBJ2-1, with 8 bases identical to TRBD2. V lost 7 bases to trimming and J lost 4 bases; unmatched junction nucleotides: 9. Germline assignment: CDR1 LNHDA and CDR2 SQIVND (reference sequence). The CDR3 totals 15 residues. The CDR3, as DNA: TGTGCCAGTACCTTCGCGGGAGGCCGTTACAATGAGCAGTTCTTC. This gives the protein CASTFAGGRYNEQFF.

V is TRBV2 and J is TRBJ2-7; TRBD2 might be the D (6 bases). CDR1 is SNHLY and CDR2 is FYNNEI in the germline V gene. CDR3 size: 12 residues. V was trimmed by 10 bases and J by 2 bases, leaving 12 bases between them. CDR3 in amino acids: CATGTATYEQYF. CDR3 nucleotide sequence: TGTGCCACCGGGACTGCAACCTACGAGCAGTACTTC.

This clone was seen only a few times. The V call is TRBV3-1 (or the pseudogene TRBV3-2), the J call TRBJ1-2, with TRBD1 as a possible D gene (6 bases). Looked up from germline, CDR1 is LGHDT and CDR2 is YNNKEL (reference sequence). V lost 3 bases and J 7 bases, leaving 12 bases between the germline ends. The CDR3 covers 13 residues. CDR3: CASSHGGAGGYTF. The CDR3 bases are TGTGCCAGCAGCCACGGGGGGGCGGGTGGCTACACCTTC.

The chain employs TRBV10-2 and TRBJ2-1; 9 positions agree with TRBD2. With V trimmed by 6 bases and J by 7 bases, 7 bases remained unmatched. The CDR3 has 14 residues. The V gene's germline CDR1 is WSHSY and CDR2 SAAADI. The DNA for the CDR3 is TGCGCCAGCAGGTTAGCGGGAGACAGTAATGAGCAGTTCTTC. Its protein is CASRLAGDSNEQFF.

This clone was observed once. This sequence joins TRBV27 and TRBJ2-2, with a weak D call TRBD1 (5 bases). The CDR3 is made up of 16 amino acids. Germline V gene sequence: CDR1 MNHEY, CDR2 SMNVEV (reference sequence). Trimming pared 6 bases from V and 0 bases from J, leaving 14 bases between. As DNA, the CDR3 is TGTGCCAGCAGACCCCGGACATCACCGAACACCGGGGAGCTGTTTTTT. Protein: CASRPRTSPNTGELFF.

CDR3 in amino acids: CASSSHKTGNTEAFF. As DNA, the CDR3 is TGTGCCAGCAGCTCCCACAAGACAGGGAACACTGAAGCTTTCTTT. The chain has TRBV5-5 and TRBJ1-1, with D perhaps TRBD1 (6 bases). Germline V gene sequence: CDR1 SGHKS, CDR2 YYEKEE (reference sequence). Trimming left V 3 bases short and J 1 base short, with 13 bases between. This CDR3 is 15 amino acids long.

The chain has TRBV9 and TRBJ1-2, with a possible D match to TRBD1 (6 bases). Trimming cost V 3 bases and J 5 bases, with 23 bases left between them. Germline lookup yields CDR1 SGDLS and CDR2 YYNGEE. The CDR3 runs 17 residues. The CDR3 is CASSASGAPSLLYGYTF. DNA of the CDR3: TGTGCCAGCAGCGCGTCAGGGGCTCCATCCCTTCTTTATGGCTACACCTTC.

This clone was seen a few times. J is TRBJ1-2 and V is TRBV19; D call uncertain. The CDR3 contains 16 residues. Per germline, CDR1 LNHDA and CDR2 SQIVND (reference sequence). V lost 8 bases and J lost 5, with 24 bases in between. In nucleotides, the CDR3 is TGTGCCAGTTCCCGCAGGAACGGGAGAGTGGGGTATGGCTACACCTTC. It translates to CASSRRNGRVGYGYTF. Combining the CDR3 with reference TRBV19 and TRBJ1-2 gives the whole variable domain DGGITQSPKYLFRKEGQNVTLSCEQNLNHDAMYWYRQDPGQGLRLIYYSQIVNDFQKGDIAEGYSVSREKKESFPLTVTSAQKNPTAFYLCASSRRNGRVGYGYTFGSGTRLTVV.

This clone turned up a few times. The chain carries TRBV27 and TRBJ2-1; 12 bases fit TRBD2. J gave up 9 bases and V 6 bases, and 12 bases lay outside the gene matches. The CDR3 runs 16 residues. Per germline, CDR1 MNHEY and CDR2 SMNVEV (reference sequence). Here the CDR3 reads CASRPLAGGLSGEQFF. The CDR3 DNA follows: TGTGCCAGCAGGCCACTAGCGGGAGGTCTTTCGGGTGAGCAGTTCTTC.

The CDR3 DNA reads as TGTGCCACCACCCGATTGGGGGAGGGGAACAATGAGCAGTTCTTC. Translating it yields CATTRLGEGNNEQFF. V gene TRBV27 combines with J gene TRBJ2-1; TRBD2 matches 7 bases. Per the germline V gene, CDR1 is MNHEY and CDR2 is SMNVEV (reference sequence). The CDR3 is made up of 15 amino acids. Germline trimming cut 10 bases from V and 5 bases from J; bases unmatched to any gene: 14.

The chain carries TRBV19 and TRBJ2-1, with 11 bases that match TRBD2. The V and J ends lost 9 bases and 3 bases, in that order; junction bases with no gene match: 1. This CDR3 comprises 13 residues. Per germline, CDR1 LNHDA and CDR2 SQIVND (reference sequence). The chain's CDR3 is CASGLAGYNEQFF. CDR3 nucleotides: TGTGCCAGCGGACTAGCGGGCTACAATGAGCAGTTCTTC.

The chain couples TRBV7-2 to TRBJ1-4, with D unclear. The germline CDR1 and CDR2 sequences are SGHTA and FQGNSA. This CDR3 is 15 amino acids long. V was shortened by 5 bases and J by 4 bases, with 14 bases between the two germline ends. DNA of the CDR3: TGTGCCAGCAGCCGCAGCCGGGAATTTAATGAAAAACTGTTTTTT. It translates to CASSRSREFNEKLFF.

This chain joins TRBV7-8 and TRBJ2-2; D is undetermined. The CDR3 spans 14 residues. Germline loops: CDR1 SGHVS, CDR2 FQNEAQ. V was cut by 4 bases and J by 1 base, with 7 bases left in between. This CDR3 is CASSSNKNTGELFF. The CDR3 DNA sequence: TGTGCCAGCAGCTCTAATAAGAACACCGGGGAGCTGTTTTTT.

V usage is TRBV7-9 and J usage is TRBJ2-7, with TRBD1 identical over 10 bases. Germline-derived CDR1 and CDR2 are SEHNR and FQNEAQ (reference sequence). V gave up 6 bases and J gave up 0 bases; unmatched junction bases: 11. CDR3 length: 17 amino acids. For the CDR3, the DNA is TGTGCCAGCAGTCGATTATCTGGGGACAGGGGCTCCTACGAGCAGTACTTC. Translation gives CASSRLSGDRGSYEQYF.

J is TRBJ1-4 and V is TRBV28, with 8 positions matching TRBD1. Per germline, CDR1 MDHEN and CDR2 SYDVKM. Trimming at V came to 5 bases and at J to 7 bases, leaving 6 bases not matched to a gene. The CDR3 is 14 residues long. CDR3 sequence reads: CASSVDREAEKLFF. Written as DNA, the CDR3 is TGTGCCAGCAGTGTGGACAGGGAGGCTGAAAAACTGTTTTTT.

This clone was seen more than once but under ten times. The CDR3 region is CASSLFPRGQGLNQPQHF. CDR3 bases: TGTGCCAGCAGCTTGTTTCCGCGGGGACAGGGGCTCAATCAGCCCCAGCATTTT. V is TRBV7-2 and J is TRBJ1-5; 10 bases are shared with TRBD1. Germline-derived CDR1 and CDR2 are SGHTA and FQGNSA. The CDR3 sequence is 18 residues long. Unmatched junction bases numbered 11, after V lost 3 bases and J lost 3 bases.

The chain is built from TRBV28 and TRBJ2-7; D perhaps matches TRBD1 (5 bases). The V end was cut by 7 bases, the J end by 2 bases, with 15 bases between. The CDR3 runs to 14 residues. Per the germline V gene, CDR1 is MDHEN and CDR2 is SYDVKM. Here the CDR3 DNA reads TGTGCCAGCAAAGGGGCCGGAGCCCCCTACGAGCAGTACTTC. Its translation is CASKGAGAPYEQYF.

The chain combines TRBV6-2 or TRBV6-3 with TRBJ1-1; D not resolved. V lost 0 bases and J 7 bases, leaving 9 bases between the germline ends. The CDR3 consists of 13 residues. Germline loops: CDR1 MNHEY, CDR2 SVGEGT. The CDR3 sequence: CASSYSNQREAFF. CDR3 nucleotide sequence: TGTGCCAGCAGTTACTCGAATCAGCGTGAAGCTTTCTTT.

This clone was recorded only once. The gene calls are TRBV7-6 and TRBJ2-7, with D uncertain. Trimming shortened V by 8 bases and J by 1 base, and 6 bases separated the two germline ends. The CDR3 runs 11 residues. In germline, CDR1 is SGHVS, CDR2 FNYEAQ. This chain's CDR3 is CASSLSYEQYF. CDR3 DNA sequence: TGTGCCAGCTCATTGTCCTACGAGCAGTACTTC.

This chain uses TRBV14 with TRBJ2-1; D may be TRBD2 (5 bases). The length of the CDR3 is 13 residues. Trimming removed 3 bases at V and 4 bases at J, with 7 bases between. The germline gives CDR1 SGHDN, CDR2 FVKESK. The CDR3: CASSQDFYNEQFF. Here the CDR3 DNA reads TGTGCCAGCAGCCAGGACTTTTACAATGAGCAGTTCTTC.

The chain links TRBV19 to TRBJ1-2; 7 nucleotides align to TRBD1. CDR1 is LNHDA and CDR2 is SQIVND in the germline V gene (reference sequence). CDR3 length: 14 amino acids. V lost 3 bases to trimming and J lost 5 bases; unmatched junction nucleotides: 6. CDR3 in amino acids: CASSIRGQAYGYTF. In DNA form, the CDR3 reads TGTGCCAGTAGTATCCGTGGACAGGCTTATGGCTACACCTTC.

The V gene is TRBV2, the J gene TRBJ2-2, with a possible D match to TRBD1 (6 bases). Germline V lookup: CDR1 SNHLY, CDR2 FYNNEI. V was cut by 6 bases and J by 7 bases, with 18 bases left in between. This CDR3 comprises 15 residues. The CDR3 bases are TGTGCCAGCAGCGACCGATACGGACAGATCGGGGAGCTGTTTTTT. Translated: CASSDRYGQIGELFF.

The chain carries TRBV11-2 and TRBJ2-7; 11 positions agree with TRBD2. CDR1 and CDR2 from the germline V gene are SGHAT and FQNNGV. This CDR3 is built from 14 residues. V shed 4 bases, J shed 3 bases, and the junction held 2 bases outside the gene matches. CDR3 protein: CASSSGLADYEQYF. For the CDR3, the DNA is TGTGCCAGCAGCTCGGGACTAGCGGACTACGAGCAGTACTTC.

CDR3 DNA sequence: TGTGCCAGCAGTTACGGACTAGCGGGAGATCCCGGGGAGCTGTTTTTT. It translates to CASSYGLAGDPGELFF. This chain joins TRBV6-6 and TRBJ2-2; 13 nucleotides agree with TRBD2. V gave up 2 bases and J gave up 6 bases; unmatched junction bases: 3. Germline values: CDR1 MNHNY, CDR2 SVGAGI (reference sequence). The CDR3 is 16 residues long.